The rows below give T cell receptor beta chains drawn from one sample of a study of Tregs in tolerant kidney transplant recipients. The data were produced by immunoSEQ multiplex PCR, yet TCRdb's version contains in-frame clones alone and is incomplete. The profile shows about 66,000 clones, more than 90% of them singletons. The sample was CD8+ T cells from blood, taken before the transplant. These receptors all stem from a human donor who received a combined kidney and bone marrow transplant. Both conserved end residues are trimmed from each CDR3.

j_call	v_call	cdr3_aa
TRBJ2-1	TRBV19	ASSILDSNEQF
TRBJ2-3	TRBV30	AWSGFGQGAGTDTQY
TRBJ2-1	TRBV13	ASSLQRGHEQF
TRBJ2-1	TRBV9	ASSVGTSSYNEQF
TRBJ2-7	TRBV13	ASSPRRPYEQY
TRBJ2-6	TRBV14	ASEGANVLT
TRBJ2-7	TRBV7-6	ASSSGGGQFYEQY
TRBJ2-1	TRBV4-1	ASSQVRLGQGTDGEQF
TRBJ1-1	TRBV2	ASSGTGGIPAF
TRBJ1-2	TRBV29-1	SVQGTGVYYGYT
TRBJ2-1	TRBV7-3	ASSLMVGHGLNEQF